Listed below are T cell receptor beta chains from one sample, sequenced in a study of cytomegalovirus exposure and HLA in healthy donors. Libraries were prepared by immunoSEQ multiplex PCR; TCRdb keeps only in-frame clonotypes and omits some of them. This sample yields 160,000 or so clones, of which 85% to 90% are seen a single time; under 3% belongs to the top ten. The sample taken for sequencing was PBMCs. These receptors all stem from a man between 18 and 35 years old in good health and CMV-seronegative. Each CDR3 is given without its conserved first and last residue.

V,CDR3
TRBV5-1,ASSWGTGGFTGELF
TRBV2,ASSLQGLDTEAF
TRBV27,ASSLRQNTNYGYT
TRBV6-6,ASSAQDRAGYT
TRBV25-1,ASSGGHRSSYNEQF
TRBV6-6,ASSYGGTSSHEQY
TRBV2,ASSETSGTPVEKLF
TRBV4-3,ASSPGGRESSEQY
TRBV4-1,ASSQEGGNGYT
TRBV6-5,ASSWSGLAGGTQY
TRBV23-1,ASIAVPAGPYEQY
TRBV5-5,ASSYIRASGGYT
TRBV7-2,ASSSGQGPVPVQETQY
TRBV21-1,ASSKRRELRETQY
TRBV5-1,ASSSTGGLQETQY
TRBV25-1,ASSESGRGDEQF
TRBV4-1,ASSQDPSPGAPRQPQH
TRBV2,ASSETGSNQPQH
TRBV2,ASILSDRAGYT
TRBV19,ASSPGVSTDTQY
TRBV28,ASSLVGVGAEKLF
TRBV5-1,ASSLGQGAGTEAF
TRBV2,ASSEERTNYGYT
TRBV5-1,ASSSRTGGDTQY
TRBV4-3,ASGQMNTEAF
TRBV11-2,ASSPLTKNSPLH
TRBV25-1,ASRTSGEQF
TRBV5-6,ASSLIGDSNNEQF
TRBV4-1,ASSQGQGAEPQH
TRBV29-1,TGSITGDLNYGYT
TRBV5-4,ASSFSAGQETQY
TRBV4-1,ASSQDLNGGVGQPQH
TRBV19,ASSIDSGTYEQY
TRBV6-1,ASSHNTEAF
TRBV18,ASSPLGTGLQTLGYEQY
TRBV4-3,ASSQAPRGINEQF
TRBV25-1,AIATSGVSTDTQY
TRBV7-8,ASSFDNFGNQPQH
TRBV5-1,ASSFSSGGAGNEQF
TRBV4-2,ASSQRGQDHQPQH
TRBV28,ASSSGTTSYEQY
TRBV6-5,ASSSPGDPYEQY
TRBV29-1,SVVPGQGTSNYGYT
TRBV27,ASRETRTGVRSPLH
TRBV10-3,AISESLAVINEQF
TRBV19,ASTRGYRPDQPQH
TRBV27,ASSTRGAETQY
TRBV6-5,ATHRGSKSYEQY
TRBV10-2,ATRLVLSTDTQY
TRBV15,ATRADGPSGNTIY
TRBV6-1,ASSDRVGFNQPQH
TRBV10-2,ASRVGGNEQF
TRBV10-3,AISGQGVPEAF
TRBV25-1,ASSARLAGSYEQY
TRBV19,ASSIRNEQF